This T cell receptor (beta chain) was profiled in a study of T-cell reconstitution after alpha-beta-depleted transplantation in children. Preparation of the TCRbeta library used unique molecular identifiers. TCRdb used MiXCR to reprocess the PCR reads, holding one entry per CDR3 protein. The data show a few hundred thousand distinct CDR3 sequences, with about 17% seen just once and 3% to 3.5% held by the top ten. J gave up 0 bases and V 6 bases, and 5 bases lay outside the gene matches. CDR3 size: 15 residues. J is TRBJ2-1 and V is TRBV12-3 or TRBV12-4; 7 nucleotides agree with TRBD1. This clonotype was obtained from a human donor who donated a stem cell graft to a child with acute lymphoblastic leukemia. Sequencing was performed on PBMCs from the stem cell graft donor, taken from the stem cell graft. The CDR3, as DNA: TGTGCCAGCAGACAGGACAGGAGCTCCTACAATGAGCAGTTCTTC. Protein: CASRQDRSSYNEQFF.